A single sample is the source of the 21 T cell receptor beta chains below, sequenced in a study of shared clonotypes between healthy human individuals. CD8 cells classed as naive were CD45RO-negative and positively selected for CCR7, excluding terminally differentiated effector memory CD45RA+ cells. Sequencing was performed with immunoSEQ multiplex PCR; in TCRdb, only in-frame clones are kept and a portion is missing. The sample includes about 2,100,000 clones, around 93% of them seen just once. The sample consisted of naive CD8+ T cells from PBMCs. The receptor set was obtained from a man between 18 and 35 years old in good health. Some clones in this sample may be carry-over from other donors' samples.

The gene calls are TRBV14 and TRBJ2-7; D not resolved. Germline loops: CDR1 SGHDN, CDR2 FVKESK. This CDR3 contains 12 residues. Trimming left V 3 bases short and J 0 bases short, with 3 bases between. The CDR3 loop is CASSQSSYEQYF. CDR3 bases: TGTGCCAGCAGCCAGAGCTCCTACGAGCAGTACTTC.

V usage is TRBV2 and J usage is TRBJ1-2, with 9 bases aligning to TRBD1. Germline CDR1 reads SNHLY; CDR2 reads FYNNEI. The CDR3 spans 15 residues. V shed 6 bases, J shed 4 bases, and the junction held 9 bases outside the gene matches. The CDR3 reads CASRAGQGRFYGYTF. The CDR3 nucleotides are TGTGCCAGCAGAGCCGGACAGGGGCGATTCTATGGCTACACCTTC.

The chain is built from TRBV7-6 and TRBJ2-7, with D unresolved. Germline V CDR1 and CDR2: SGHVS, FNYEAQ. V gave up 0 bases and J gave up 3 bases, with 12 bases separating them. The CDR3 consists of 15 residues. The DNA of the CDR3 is TGTGCCAGCAGCTTAGCCGGTCCCCAAGACTACGAGCAGTACTTC. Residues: CASSLAGPQDYEQYF.

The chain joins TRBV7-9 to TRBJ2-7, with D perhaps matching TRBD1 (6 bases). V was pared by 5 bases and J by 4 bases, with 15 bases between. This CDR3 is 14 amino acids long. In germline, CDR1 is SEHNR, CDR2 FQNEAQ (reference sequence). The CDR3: CASSPGDPPYEQYF. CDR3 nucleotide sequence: TGTGCCAGCAGCCCAGGGGACCCCCCTTACGAGCAGTACTTC.

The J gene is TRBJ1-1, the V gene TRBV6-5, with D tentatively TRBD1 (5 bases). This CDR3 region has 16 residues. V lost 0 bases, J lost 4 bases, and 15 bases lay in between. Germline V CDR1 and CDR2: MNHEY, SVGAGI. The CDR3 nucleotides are TGTGCCAGCAGTTACTCGACGGTAGGGGCGGGCACTGAAGCTTTCTTT. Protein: CASSYSTVGAGTEAFF.

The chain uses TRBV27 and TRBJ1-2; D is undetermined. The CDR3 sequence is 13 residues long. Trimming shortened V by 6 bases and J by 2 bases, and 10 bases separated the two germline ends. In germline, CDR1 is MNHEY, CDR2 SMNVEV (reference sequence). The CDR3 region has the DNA TGTGCCAGCAGGCCGGGCCTAAACTATGGCTACACCTTC. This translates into CASRPGLNYGYTF.

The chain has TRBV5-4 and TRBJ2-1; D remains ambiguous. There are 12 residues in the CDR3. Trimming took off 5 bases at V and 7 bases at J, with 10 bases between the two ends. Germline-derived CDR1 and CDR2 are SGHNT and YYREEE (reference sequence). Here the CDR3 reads CASRDARNEQFF. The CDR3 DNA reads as TGTGCCAGCAGGGACGCGCGGAATGAGCAGTTCTTC.

In DNA form, the CDR3 reads TGCGCCAGCAGCAACATACGGACTCTGAGCACTGAAGCTTTCTTT. Its translation is CASSNIRTLSTEAFF. The chain links TRBV4-3 to TRBJ1-1; no clear D. Per germline, CDR1 LGHNA and CDR2 YSLEER. V gave up 5 bases and J gave up 4 bases, with 17 bases separating them. The CDR3 spans 15 residues.

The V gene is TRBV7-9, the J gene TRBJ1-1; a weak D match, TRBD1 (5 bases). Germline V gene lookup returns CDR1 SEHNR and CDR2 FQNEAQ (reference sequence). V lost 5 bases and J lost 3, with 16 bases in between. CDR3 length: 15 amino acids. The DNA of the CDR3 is TGTGCCAGCAGCCCCCCGGGACGGACGGACACTGAAGCTTTCTTT. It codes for CASSPPGRTDTEAFF.

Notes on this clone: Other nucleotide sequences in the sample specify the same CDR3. The CDR3 sequence is CASSLRDRAYEQYF. The CDR3 nucleotides are TGTGCCAGCAGCTTGCGGGACAGAGCCTACGAGCAGTACTTC. The chain uses TRBV7-9 and TRBJ2-7; tentative D call: TRBD1 (7 bases). The CDR3 spans 14 residues. The germline V and J ends were trimmed by 3 bases and 2 bases, with 11 bases remaining between them. Germline V lookup: CDR1 SEHNR, CDR2 FQNEAQ (reference sequence).

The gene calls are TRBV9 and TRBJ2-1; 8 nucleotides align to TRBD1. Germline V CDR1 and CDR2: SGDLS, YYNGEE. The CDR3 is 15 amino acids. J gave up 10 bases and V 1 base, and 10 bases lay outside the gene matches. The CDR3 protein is CASSVPSDRVKEQFF. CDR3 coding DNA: TGTGCCAGCAGCGTACCGTCGGACAGGGTTAAGGAGCAGTTCTTC. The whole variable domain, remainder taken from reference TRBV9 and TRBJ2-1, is DSGVTQTPKHLITATGQRVTLRCSPRSGDLSVYWYQQSLDQGLQFLIQYYNGEERAKGNILERFSAQQFPDLHSELNLSSLELGDSALYFCASSVPSDRVKEQFFGPGTRLTVL.

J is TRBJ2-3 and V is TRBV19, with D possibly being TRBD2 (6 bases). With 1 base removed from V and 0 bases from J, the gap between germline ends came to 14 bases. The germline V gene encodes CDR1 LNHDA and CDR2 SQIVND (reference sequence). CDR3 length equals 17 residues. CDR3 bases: TGTGCCAGTAGTATAGCTTTAGCGGAGGTTAGCACAGATACGCAGTATTTT. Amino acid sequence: CASSIALAEVSTDTQYF.

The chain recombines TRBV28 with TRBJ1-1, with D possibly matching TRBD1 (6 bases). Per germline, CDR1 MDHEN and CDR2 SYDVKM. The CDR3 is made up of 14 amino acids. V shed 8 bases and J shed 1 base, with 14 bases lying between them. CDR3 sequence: CASSAQGENTEAFF. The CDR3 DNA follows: TGTGCCAGCTCTGCACAGGGCGAGAACACTGAAGCTTTCTTT.

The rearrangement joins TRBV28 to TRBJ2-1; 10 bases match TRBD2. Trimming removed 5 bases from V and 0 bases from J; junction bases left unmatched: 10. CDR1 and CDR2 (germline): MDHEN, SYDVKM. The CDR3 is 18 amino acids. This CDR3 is CASSTIGTSVSSYNEQFF. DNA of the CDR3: TGTGCCAGCAGTACCATCGGGACTAGCGTGAGCTCCTACAATGAGCAGTTCTTC.

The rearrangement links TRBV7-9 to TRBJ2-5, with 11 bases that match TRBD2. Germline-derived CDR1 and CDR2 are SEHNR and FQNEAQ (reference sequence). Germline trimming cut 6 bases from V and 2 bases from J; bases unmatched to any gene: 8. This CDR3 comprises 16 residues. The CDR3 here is CASRTLAGGQQETQYF. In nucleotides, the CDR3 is TGTGCCAGCAGGACCCTAGCGGGAGGCCAACAAGAGACCCAGTACTTC.

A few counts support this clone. The CDR3 sequence: CVQRGRGSNYGYTF. As DNA, the CDR3 is TGTGTCCAAAGGGGGAGGGGCTCTAACTATGGCTACACCTTC. This sequence joins TRBV7-8 and TRBJ1-2; D is perhaps TRBD1 (6 bases). The CDR3 length is 14 residues. Germline assignment: CDR1 SGHVS and CDR2 FQNEAQ.

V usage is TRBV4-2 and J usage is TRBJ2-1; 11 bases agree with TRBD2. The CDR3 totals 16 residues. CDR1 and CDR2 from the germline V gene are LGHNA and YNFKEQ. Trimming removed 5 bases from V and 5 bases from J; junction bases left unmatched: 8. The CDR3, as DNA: TGTGCCAGCAGCGAAGTACTAGCGGGAGAGGACAATGAGCAGTTCTTC. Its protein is CASSEVLAGEDNEQFF.

In DNA, the CDR3 is TGTGCCAGTAGTATAGGGCCAGGGCAGGGTCAGCCCCAGCATTTT. This sequence encodes CASSIGPGQGQPQHF. The chain couples TRBV19 to TRBJ1-5; maybe TRBD1 (5 bases). The CDR3 covers 15 residues. V was trimmed by 1 base and J by 6 bases, leaving 13 bases between them. Germline V gene data show CDR1 as LNHDA and CDR2 as SQIVND (reference sequence).

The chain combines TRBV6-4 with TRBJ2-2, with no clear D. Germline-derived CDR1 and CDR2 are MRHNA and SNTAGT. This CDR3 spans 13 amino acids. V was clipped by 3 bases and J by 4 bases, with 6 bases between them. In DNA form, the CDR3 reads TGTGCCAGCAGTGAAGGCAGCACCGGGGAGCTGTTTTTT. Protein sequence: CASSEGSTGELFF.

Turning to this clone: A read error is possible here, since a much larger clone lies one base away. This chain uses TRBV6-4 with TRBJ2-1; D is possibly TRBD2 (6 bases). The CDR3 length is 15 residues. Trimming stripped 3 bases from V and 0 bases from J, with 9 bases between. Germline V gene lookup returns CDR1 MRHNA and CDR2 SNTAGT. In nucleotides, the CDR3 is TGTGCCAGCAGTGAAATCGGGGGCTCCTACAATGAGCAGTTCTTC. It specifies CASSEIGGSYNEQFF.

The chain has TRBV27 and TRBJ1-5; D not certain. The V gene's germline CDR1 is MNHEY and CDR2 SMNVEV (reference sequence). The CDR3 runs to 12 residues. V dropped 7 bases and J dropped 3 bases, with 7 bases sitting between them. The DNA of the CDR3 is TGTGCCAGCACAACCCTCAATCAGCCCCAGCATTTT. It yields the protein CASTTLNQPQHF.